This T cell receptor beta chain was identified in a study of T cells in Graves' hyperthyroidism and ophthalmopathy. Amplified TCR beta CDR3 regions derived from RNA transcripts. A first-round RT-PCR of the TCR CDR3 used the HTBI primer set. Using its own MiXCR run on the multiplex PCR reads, TCRdb lists one record per CDR3 protein. The sample comprises roughly 570,000 distinct CDR3 sequences, 40% to 55% of which are singletons, and about 20% rests with the top ten. This clonotype showed up many times. Its matching antigen is unknown. V was shortened by 7 bases and J by 2 bases, with 9 bases between the two germline ends. Per germline, CDR1 SQVTM and CDR2 ANQGSEA. CDR3 size: 13 residues. Overall study findings and caveats: Most thyroid clonotypes expanded above 0.001 appeared in blood too. Ophthalmopathy was identified by the model a median around 5.9 months ahead of onset.

Sequencing was performed on peripheral blood or thyroid tissue (not recorded which). V gene TRBV29-1 combines with J gene TRBJ2-6; D gene unclear. The sequence came from an adult woman with Graves' disease, either hyperthyroidism or ophthalmopathy (not recorded which). The CDR3 spells CSARPTGANVLTF. For the CDR3, the DNA is TGCAGCGCCAGGCCGACTGGGGCCAACGTCCTGACTTTC.